Following are 5 T cell receptor beta chains from one sample sequenced in a study of cytomegalovirus exposure and HLA in healthy donors. The PCR contained 60 Vbeta and 13 Jbeta primers. The data were produced by immunoSEQ multiplex PCR, yet TCRdb's version contains in-frame clones alone and is incomplete. The table shows about 59,000 clones, with under 90% occurring only once. Sequencing was carried out using PBMCs. These receptors were collected from a middle-aged woman in good health and CMV-seronegative.

V gene TRBV15 combines with J gene TRBJ2-1, with D perhaps TRBD1 (5 bases). V dropped 2 bases and J dropped 2 bases, with 7 bases sitting between them. The germline V gene encodes CDR1 LNHNV and CDR2 YYDKDF (reference sequence). The CDR3 totals 14 residues. CDR3 region: CATSRQGPYNEQFF. CDR3 nucleotides: TGTGCCACCAGCAGACAGGGCCCCTACAATGAGCAGTTCTTC.

Only a few counts were recorded for this clone. The V gene is TRBV27, the J gene TRBJ2-3, with TRBD2 identical over 7 bases. In germline, CDR1 is MNHEY, CDR2 SMNVEV (reference sequence). CDR3 length equals 16 residues. V was pared by 3 bases and J by 3 bases, with 9 bases of the junction left unmatched. The CDR3 is CASSFNTIGRTDTQYF. For the CDR3, the DNA is TGTGCCAGCAGTTTTAACACCATCGGGAGGACAGATACGCAGTATTTT.

This clone is a singleton in its sample. The rearrangement uses TRBV6-1 and TRBJ2-2; D uncertain. The CDR3 has 13 residues. The germline V gene encodes CDR1 MNHNS and CDR2 SASEGT. V lost 5 bases and J 5 bases, leaving 9 bases between the germline ends. CDR3 sequence (DNA): TGTGCCAGCAGTAGCCGAGAGACCGGGGAGCTGTTTTTT. Protein sequence: CASSSRETGELFF.

The V gene is TRBV28, the J gene TRBJ2-1; the D gene is possibly TRBD2 (6 bases). CDR1 MDHEN and CDR2 SYDVKM come from the germline V gene. The CDR3 is 15 residues long. The V gene lost 2 bases and the J gene lost 6 bases, with 14 bases spanning the gap. CDR3 nucleotide sequence: TGTGCCAGCAGTTTAGCGGGGCTTCGGGGCAATGAGCAGTTCTTC. It specifies CASSLAGLRGNEQFF.

This chain links TRBV15 with TRBJ2-1; perhaps TRBD2 as D (6 bases). CDR1 LNHNV and CDR2 YYDKDF come from the germline V gene (reference sequence). The V end lost 1 base, the J end lost 2 bases, and 9 bases lay between the germline ends. There are 15 residues in the CDR3. In DNA form, the CDR3 reads TGTGCCACCAGCAGAGCCGGGAGACCCTACAATGAGCAGTTCTTC. Protein: CATSRAGRPYNEQFF.